This T cell receptor beta chain was obtained from a study of tumor-infiltrating lymphocytes in primary liver carcinoma. The template, around 540 ng total RNA, yielded TCR beta cDNA made with a constant-region primer. Investigators got TCR beta libraries out of three nested multiplex PCR rounds, done with slightly modified ARM-PCR. The opening two PCR rounds, about 11 cycles each, paired TRBV1-TRBV30 forward primers with a C-beta reverse primer. TCRdb independently ran MiXCR on the multiplex PCR reads; one entry per CDR3 protein. The sample gives fewer than 350,000 distinct CDR3 sequences, around three fifths of which show up once; around 9.5% is in the top ten. They got blood RNA out of unsorted whole blood and also pulled out germline DNA. To note about this clonotype: The conserved phenylalanine or tryptophan is not found at the CDR3 terminus, so this likely reflects a read error.

The CDR3 runs 14 residues. Germline-derived CDR1 and CDR2 are SGHAT and FQNNGV. Trimming left V 2 bases short and J 6 bases short, with 11 bases between. This TCR was recovered from a man aged 40-50 years with primary liver carcinoma and hepatitis B virus infection. The material sequenced was peripheral blood. This chain links TRBV11-2 with TRBJ2-1; D is unclear. The CDR3 coding sequence is TGTGCCAGCAGCTTATCCCAGAGGAGCAATGAGCAGTTCTTA. Encoded protein: CASSLSQRSNEQFL.